This T cell receptor beta chain comes out of a study of shared clonotypes between healthy human individuals. Study-wide background: Donors consisted of two women and a few men between 18 and 49.

A deep-level run was used for the assay. Generated by immunoSEQ multiplex PCR, the TCRdb table keeps only in-frame clones and is missing some. Of 450,000 to 650,000 clones listed, around three quarters are singletons. With respect to this clone: Its antigen remains unidentified.

Free of recent acute infections or vaccinations, the donors were healthy HIV-negative adults. The study, taken as a whole, reports: Few donors restricted represented genetic and exposure-history diversity.

This clonotype originated in a woman in her 40s in good health. Some clones in this sample may be carry-over from other donors' samples. The sample consisted of PBMCs.

The CDR3 nucleotides are TGTGCCAGCAGCTTGAGCAGGGGCACTTACAATGAGCAGTTCTTC. This gives the protein CASSLSRGTYNEQFF. The chain recombines TRBV5-4 with TRBJ2-1; perhaps TRBD1 as D (6 bases). Deletions cut 1 base from V and 4 bases from J, with 12 bases between. The CDR3 runs 15 residues. Germline values: CDR1 SGHNT, CDR2 YYREEE (reference sequence). The full variable domain, with the rest looked up from reference TRBV5-4 and TRBJ2-1, is ETGVTQSPTHLIKTRGQQVTLRCSSQSGHNTVSWYQQALGQGPQFIFQYYREEENGRGNFPPRFSGLQFPNYSSELNVNALELDDSALYLCASSLSRGTYNEQFFGPGTRLTVL.